The source of this T cell receptor (beta chain) is a study of T cell responses to AZD1222 COVID-19 vaccine. A word on this clone: As yet, its antigen is unknown.

Findings and caveats of the study: Along spike, vaccine-associated CD4 TCRs were found throughout, with dominance at 160-218 and 743-854. It was only a handful of AZD1222 recipients who were seropositive at baseline.

Method: immunoSEQ multiplex PCR; TCRdb's copy keeps in-frame clones and lacks some. In the table there are about 130,000 clones, 89% of which are singletons. Trimming shortened V by 0 bases and J by 8 bases, and 10 bases separated the two germline ends. In germline, CDR1 is MNHEY, CDR2 SVGAGI. The CDR3 covers 13 residues. The genes are TRBV6-5 and TRBJ1-1; the D is unclear. Sequenced material: peripheral blood, taken 28 days after the second AZD1222 dose. This TCR derives from an adult who received the AZD1222 COVID-19 vaccine. The CDR3 DNA reads TGTGCCAGCAGTTACTCGAGCGGATACGAAGCTTTCTTT. Amino acid sequence: CASSYSSGYEAFF.